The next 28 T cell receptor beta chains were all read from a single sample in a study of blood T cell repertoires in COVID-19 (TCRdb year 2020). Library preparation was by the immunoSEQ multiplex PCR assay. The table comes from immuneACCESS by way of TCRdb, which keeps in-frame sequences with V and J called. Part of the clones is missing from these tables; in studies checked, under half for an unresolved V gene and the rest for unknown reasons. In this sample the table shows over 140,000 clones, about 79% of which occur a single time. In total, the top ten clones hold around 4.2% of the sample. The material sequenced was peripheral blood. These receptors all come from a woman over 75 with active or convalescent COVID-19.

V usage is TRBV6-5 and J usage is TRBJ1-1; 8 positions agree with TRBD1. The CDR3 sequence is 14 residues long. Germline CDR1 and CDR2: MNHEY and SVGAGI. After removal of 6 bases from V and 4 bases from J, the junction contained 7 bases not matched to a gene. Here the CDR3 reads CASRHDTGGTEAFF. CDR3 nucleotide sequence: TGTGCCAGCAGACACGACACAGGGGGCACTGAAGCTTTCTTT.

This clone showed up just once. The CDR3 DNA is TGTGCCAGCAGGAAACAGCTCTATAATTCACCCCTCCACTTT. It is translated as CASRKQLYNSPLHF. V is TRBV28 and J is TRBJ1-6; D gene ambiguous. This CDR3 is built from 14 residues. Germline CDR1 reads MDHEN; CDR2 reads SYDVKM. The V end lost 6 bases, the J end lost 3 bases, and 9 bases lay between the germline ends. The complete variable domain, with remaining parts taken from reference TRBV28 and TRBJ1-6, reads DVKVTQSSRYLVKRTGEKVFLECVQDMDHENMFWYRQDPGLGLRLIYFSYDVKMKEKGDIPEGYSVSREKKERFSLILESASTNQTSMYLCASRKQLYNSPLHFGNGTRLTVT.

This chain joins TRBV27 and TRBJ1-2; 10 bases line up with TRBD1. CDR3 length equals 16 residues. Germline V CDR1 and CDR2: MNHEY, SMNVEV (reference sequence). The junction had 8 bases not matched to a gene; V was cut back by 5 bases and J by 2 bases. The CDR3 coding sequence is TGTGCCAGCAGTCGGACAGGGGGGCTTGGGAACTATGGCTACACCTTC. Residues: CASSRTGGLGNYGYTF.

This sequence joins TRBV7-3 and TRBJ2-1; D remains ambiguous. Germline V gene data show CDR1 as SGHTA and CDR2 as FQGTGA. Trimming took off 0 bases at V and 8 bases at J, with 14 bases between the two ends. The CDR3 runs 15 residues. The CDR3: CASSLTLASYDEQFF. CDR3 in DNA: TGTGCCAGCAGCTTAACTTTGGCATCATACGATGAGCAGTTCTTC.

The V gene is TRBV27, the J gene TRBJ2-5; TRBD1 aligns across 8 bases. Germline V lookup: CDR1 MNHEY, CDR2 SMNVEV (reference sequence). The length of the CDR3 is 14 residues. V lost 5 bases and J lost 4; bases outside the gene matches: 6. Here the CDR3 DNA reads TGTGCCAGCAGTCTTTACAGGGGGGTAGAGACCCAGTACTTC. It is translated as CASSLYRGVETQYF.

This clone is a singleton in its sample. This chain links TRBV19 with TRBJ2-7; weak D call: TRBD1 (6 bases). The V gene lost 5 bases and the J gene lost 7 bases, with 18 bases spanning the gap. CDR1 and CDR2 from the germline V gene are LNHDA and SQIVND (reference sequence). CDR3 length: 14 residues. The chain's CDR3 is CASSPRQVSGEQYF. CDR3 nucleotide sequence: TGTGCCAGTAGTCCGCGACAGGTCTCGGGGGAGCAGTACTTC. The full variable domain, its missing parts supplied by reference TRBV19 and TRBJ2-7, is DGGITQSPKYLFRKEGQNVTLSCEQNLNHDAMYWYRQDPGQGLRLIYYSQIVNDFQKGDIAEGYSVSREKKESFPLTVTSAQKNPTAFYLCASSPRQVSGEQYFGPGTRLTVT.

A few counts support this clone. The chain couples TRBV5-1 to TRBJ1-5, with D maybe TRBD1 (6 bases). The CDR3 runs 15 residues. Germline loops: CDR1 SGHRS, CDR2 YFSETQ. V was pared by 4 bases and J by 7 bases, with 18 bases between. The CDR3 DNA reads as TGCGCCAGCAGCCTGGATACAGGGAGAGGACAGCCCCAGCATTTT. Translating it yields CASSLDTGRGQPQHF. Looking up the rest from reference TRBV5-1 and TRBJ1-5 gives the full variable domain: KAGVTQTPRYLIKTRGQQVTLSCSPISGHRSVSWYQQTPGQGLQFLFEYFSETQRNKGNFPGRFSGRQFSNSRSEMNVSTLELGDSALYLCASSLDTGRGQPQHFGDGTRLSIL.

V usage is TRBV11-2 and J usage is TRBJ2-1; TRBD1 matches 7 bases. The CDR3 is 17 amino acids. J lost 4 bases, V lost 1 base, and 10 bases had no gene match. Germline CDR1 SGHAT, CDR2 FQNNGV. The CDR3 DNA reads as TGTGCCAGCAGCTTAGCGACAGGGCTATTGGCGTACAATGAGCAGTTCTTC. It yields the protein CASSLATGLLAYNEQFF.

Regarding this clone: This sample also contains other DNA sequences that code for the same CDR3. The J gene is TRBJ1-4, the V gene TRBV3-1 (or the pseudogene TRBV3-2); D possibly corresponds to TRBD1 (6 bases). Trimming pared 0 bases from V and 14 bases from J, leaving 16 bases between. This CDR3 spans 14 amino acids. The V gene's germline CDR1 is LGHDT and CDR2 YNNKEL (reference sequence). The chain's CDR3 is CASSQEGATERLFF. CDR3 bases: TGTGCCAGCAGCCAAGAGGGGGCCACAGAAAGGCTGTTTTTT.

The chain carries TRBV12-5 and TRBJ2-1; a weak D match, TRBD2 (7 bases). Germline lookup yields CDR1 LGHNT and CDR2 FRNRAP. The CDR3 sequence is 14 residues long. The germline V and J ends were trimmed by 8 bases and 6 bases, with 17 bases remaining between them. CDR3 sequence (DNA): TGTGCTAGTACTGTGGGGGGGCGGGTCAATGAGCAGTTCTTC. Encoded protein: CASTVGGRVNEQFF.

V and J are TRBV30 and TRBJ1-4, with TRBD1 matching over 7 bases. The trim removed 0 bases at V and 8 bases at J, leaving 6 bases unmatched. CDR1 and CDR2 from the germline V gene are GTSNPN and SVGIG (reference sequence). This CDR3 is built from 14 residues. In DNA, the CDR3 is TGTGCCTGGAGTGTAAGGGGGCTTGGAGAAAAACTGTTTTTT. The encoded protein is CAWSVRGLGEKLFF.

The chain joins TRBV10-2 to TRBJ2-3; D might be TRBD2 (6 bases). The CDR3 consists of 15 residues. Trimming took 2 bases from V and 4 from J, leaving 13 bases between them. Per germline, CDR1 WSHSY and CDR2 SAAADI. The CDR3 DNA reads TGCGCCAGCAGTGAGACGGGGGTCGGCCCAGATACGCAGTATTTT. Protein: CASSETGVGPDTQYF.

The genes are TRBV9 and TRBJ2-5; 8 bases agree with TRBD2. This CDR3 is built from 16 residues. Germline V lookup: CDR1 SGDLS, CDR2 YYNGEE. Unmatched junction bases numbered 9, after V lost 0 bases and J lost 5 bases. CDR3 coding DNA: TGTGCCAGCAGCGTAGGGTCAGCGGGGGCCAGGGAGACCCAGTACTTC. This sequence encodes CASSVGSAGARETQYF.

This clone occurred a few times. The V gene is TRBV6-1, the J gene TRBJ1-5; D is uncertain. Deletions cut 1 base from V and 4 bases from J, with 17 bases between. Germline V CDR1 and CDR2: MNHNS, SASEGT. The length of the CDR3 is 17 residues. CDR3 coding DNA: TGTGCCAGCAGTGAAGGTCCAGGATCATCAATTAATCAGCCCCAGCATTTT. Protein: CASSEGPGSSINQPQHF.

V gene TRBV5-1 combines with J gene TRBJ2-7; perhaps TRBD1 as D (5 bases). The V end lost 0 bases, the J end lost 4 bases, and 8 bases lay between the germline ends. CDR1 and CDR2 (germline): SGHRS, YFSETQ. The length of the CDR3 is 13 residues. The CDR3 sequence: CASSLEAGYEQYF. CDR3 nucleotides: TGCGCCAGCAGCTTGGAGGCAGGGTACGAGCAGTACTTC.

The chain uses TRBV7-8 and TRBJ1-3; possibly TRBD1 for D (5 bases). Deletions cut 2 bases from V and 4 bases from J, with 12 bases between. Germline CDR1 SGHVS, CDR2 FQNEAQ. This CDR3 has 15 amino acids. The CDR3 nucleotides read TGTGCCAGCAGCTTAAGGGGAACCTCCGGAAACACCATATATTTT. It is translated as CASSLRGTSGNTIYF.

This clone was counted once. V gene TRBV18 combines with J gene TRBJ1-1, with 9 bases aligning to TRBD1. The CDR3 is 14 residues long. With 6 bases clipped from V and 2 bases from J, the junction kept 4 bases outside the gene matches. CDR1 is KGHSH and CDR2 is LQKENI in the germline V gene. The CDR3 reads CASSKTGGNTEAFF. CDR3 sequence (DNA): TGTGCCAGCTCGAAGACAGGGGGTAACACTGAAGCTTTCTTT.

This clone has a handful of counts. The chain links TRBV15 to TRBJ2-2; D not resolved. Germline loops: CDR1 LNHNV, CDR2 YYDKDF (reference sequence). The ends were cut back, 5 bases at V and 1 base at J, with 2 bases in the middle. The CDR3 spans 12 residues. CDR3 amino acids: CATSLNTGELFF. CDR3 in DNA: TGTGCCACCAGCCTGAACACCGGGGAGCTGTTTTTT.

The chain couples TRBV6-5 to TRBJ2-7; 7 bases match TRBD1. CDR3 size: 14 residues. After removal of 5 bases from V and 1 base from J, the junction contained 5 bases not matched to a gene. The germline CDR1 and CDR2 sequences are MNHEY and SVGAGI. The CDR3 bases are TGTGCCAGCAGTCCTCGACAGGGATCCTACGAGCAGTACTTC. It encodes CASSPRQGSYEQYF.

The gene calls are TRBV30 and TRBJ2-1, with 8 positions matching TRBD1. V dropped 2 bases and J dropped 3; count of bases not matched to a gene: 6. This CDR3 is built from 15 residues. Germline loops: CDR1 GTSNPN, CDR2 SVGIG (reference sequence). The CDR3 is CAWSPGGLGYNEQFF. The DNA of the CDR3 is TGTGCCTGGAGTCCAGGGGGCTTAGGCTACAATGAGCAGTTCTTC.

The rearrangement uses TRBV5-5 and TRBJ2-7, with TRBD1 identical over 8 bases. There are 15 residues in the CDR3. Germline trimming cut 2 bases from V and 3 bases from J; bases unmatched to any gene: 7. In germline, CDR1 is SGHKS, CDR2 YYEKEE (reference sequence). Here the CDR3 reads CASSLQPTGGYEQYF. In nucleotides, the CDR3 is TGTGCCAGCAGCTTACAACCTACAGGGGGCTACGAGCAGTACTTC.

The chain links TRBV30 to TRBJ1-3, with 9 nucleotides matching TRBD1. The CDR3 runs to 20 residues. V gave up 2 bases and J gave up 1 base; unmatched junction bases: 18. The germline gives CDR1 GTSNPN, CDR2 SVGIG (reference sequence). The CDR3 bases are TGTGCCTGGAGTTCACGAGGGACAGGGAGACCCAAGGCATCTGGAAACACCATATATTTT. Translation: CAWSSRGTGRPKASGNTIYF.

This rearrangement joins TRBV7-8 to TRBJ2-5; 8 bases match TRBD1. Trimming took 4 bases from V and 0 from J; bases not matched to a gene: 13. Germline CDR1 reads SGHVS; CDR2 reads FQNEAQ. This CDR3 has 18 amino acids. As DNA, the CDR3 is TGTGCCAGCAGCTCCCGACCGGCGACAGGGGCCAACCAAGAGACCCAGTACTTC. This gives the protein CASSSRPATGANQETQYF.

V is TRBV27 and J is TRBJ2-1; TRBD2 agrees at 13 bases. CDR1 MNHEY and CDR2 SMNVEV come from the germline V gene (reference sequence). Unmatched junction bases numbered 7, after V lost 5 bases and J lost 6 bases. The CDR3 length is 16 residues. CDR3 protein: CASSHLLAGGPNEQFF. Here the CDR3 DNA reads TGTGCCAGCAGTCACTTACTAGCGGGGGGGCCCAATGAGCAGTTCTTC.

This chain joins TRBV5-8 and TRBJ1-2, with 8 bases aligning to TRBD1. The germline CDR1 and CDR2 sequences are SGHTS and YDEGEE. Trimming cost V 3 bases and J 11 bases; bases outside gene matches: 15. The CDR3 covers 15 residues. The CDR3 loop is CASSSGTGARLFYTF. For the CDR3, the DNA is TGTGCCAGCAGCTCCGGGACAGGAGCACGCCTTTTTTACACCTTC.

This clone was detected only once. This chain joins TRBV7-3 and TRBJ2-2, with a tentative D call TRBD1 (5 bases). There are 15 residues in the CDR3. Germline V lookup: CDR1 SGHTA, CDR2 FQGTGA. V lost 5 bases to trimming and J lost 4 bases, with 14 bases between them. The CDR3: CASSAYQGATGELFF. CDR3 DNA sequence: TGTGCCAGCAGCGCCTATCAGGGTGCCACCGGGGAGCTGTTTTTT.

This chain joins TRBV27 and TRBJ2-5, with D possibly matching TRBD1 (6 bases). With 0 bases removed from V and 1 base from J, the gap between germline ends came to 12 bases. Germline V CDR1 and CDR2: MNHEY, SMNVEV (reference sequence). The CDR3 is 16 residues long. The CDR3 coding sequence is TGTGCCAGCAGTTTATCGGTGGACAGAAGCCAAGAGACCCAGTACTTC. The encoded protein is CASSLSVDRSQETQYF.

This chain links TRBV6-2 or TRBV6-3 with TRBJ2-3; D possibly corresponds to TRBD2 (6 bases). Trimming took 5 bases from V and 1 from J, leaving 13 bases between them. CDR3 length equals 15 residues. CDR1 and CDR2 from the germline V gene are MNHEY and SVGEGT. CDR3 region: CASSPRTGGTDTQYF. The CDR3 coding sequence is TGTGCCAGCAGTCCCCGAACGGGGGGCACAGATACGCAGTATTTT.